This T cell receptor (beta chain) was obtained from a study of response to subunit inactivated influenza vaccine. Study-wide results and limits: The authors proposed limited new T cell recruitment per seasonal influenza vaccination.

TCRdb re-called the RT-PCR reads with MiXCR, one entry per CDR3 protein. The data show roughly 500,000 distinct CDR3 sequences, approximately 15% seen once. V was clipped by 6 bases and J by 6 bases, with 19 bases between them. CDR1 is DFQATT and CDR2 is SNEGSKA in the germline V gene (reference sequence). The CDR3 is 14 amino acids. Concerning this clonotype: Antigen specificity is unknown.

This sample comprised CD4+ T cells sorted from PBMCs, obtained around 25 months after vaccination. The TCR was taken from a man aged 50 to 75 who received an inactivated influenza vaccine. The rearrangement links TRBV20-1 to TRBJ2-3; the D gene is possibly TRBD2 (6 bases). The DNA of the CDR3 is TGCAGTGCCCGATCGGGGGAGCGAAGGGATACGCAGTATTTT. Amino acids: CSARSGERRDTQYF.